This T cell receptor beta chain appears in the sequencing data of a study of blood T cells in healthy people across ages. A second about 7 to 12 cycle PCR used barcoded and J-beta primers. The template-switch adaptor, which had 12 random nucleotides, put a tag on each cDNA molecule. TCRdb used MiXCR to reprocess the 5' RACE reads, holding one entry per CDR3 protein. This table holds around 1.7 million distinct CDR3 sequences, roughly 27% found once. The count of this clonotype is one. The germline V gene encodes CDR1 MNHNS and CDR2 SASEGT. Trimming shortened V by 3 bases and J by 0 bases, and 18 bases separated the two germline ends. The CDR3 extends over 17 amino acids.

The sequenced material came from blood. V and J are TRBV6-1 and TRBJ2-7; D remains ambiguous. This sequence originates from a woman in her twenties or thirties in good health. CDR3: CASSDAGDRAFSYEQYF. The CDR3, as DNA: TGTGCCAGCAGTGATGCCGGAGATCGGGCGTTCTCCTACGAGCAGTACTTC.